This TCR beta chain was observed in a study of shared clonotypes between healthy human individuals. Assay runs were performed at deep level. The sequencing of unsorted PBMC DNA took place on ten immunoSEQ deep assay plates. In the study's own analysis: Junction-only sequences without quality scores were provided by ImmunoSEQ, so filtering was different. This table comes from immunoSEQ multiplex PCR, and its TCRdb copy is limited to in-frame clones, with some not included. That table supplies the V and J calls and clone size; D and trimming were determined from the DNA. The data hold about 560,000 clones, with roughly 79% observed a single time. The CDR3 loop spans 13 amino acids. Looked up from germline, CDR1 is SGHDN and CDR2 is FVKESK. Approximately 100 million PBMCs served as the genomic DNA source for unsorted samples. With regard to this clone: This may come from a read error, since a much larger clone is one base off. Different DNA sequences within this sample yield the same CDR3.

The source material was PBMCs. The V gene is TRBV14, the J gene TRBJ1-2, with TRBD1 as a possible D gene (5 bases). This TCR was recovered from a woman aged 40 to 50 in good health. Some clones in this sample may be carry-over from other donors' samples. The CDR3 here is CASSQGGNYGYTF. CDR3 DNA sequence: TGTGCCAGCAGCCAAGGGGGCAACTATGGCTACACATTC.